Following are 18 T cell receptor beta chains from one sample sequenced in a study of shared clonotypes between healthy human individuals (dated by TCRdb to the early 2020s). To prepare the library, the immunoSEQ multiplex PCR assay was applied. The table comes from immuneACCESS by way of TCRdb, which keeps in-frame sequences with V and J called. Part of the clones is missing from these tables; in studies checked, under half for an unresolved V gene and the rest for unknown reasons. This sample gives about 380,000 clones in total; about 96% of them show up just once. The ten largest account for about 0.32% of the sample. The specimen was memory CD8+ T cells sorted from blood. The intended sense of this specimen's cell subset or site label: CD45RO+ cells pooled with CCR7-negative TemRA cells. The receptors here all came from a man under 40 in good health.

The genes are TRBV27 and TRBJ2-6; tentative D call: TRBD2 (6 bases). The V gene lost 3 bases and the J gene lost 4 bases, with 13 bases spanning the gap. The germline CDR1 and CDR2 sequences are MNHEY and SMNVEV (reference sequence). This CDR3 contains 16 residues. The CDR3 DNA is TGTGCCAGCAGTTTGGGGGGTGGGGAAGGGGCCAACGTCCTGACTTTC. Residues: CASSLGGGEGANVLTF.

This clone was seen a single time. The rearrangement joins TRBV27 to TRBJ1-3; no clear D. Germline loops: CDR1 MNHEY, CDR2 SMNVEV (reference sequence). The CDR3 loop spans 13 amino acids. Trimming stripped 8 bases from V and 1 base from J, with 9 bases between. CDR3 sequence: CASGFASGNTIYF. CDR3 in DNA: TGTGCCAGCGGCTTTGCATCTGGAAACACCATATATTTT.

This rearrangement joins TRBV30 to TRBJ1-2; 7 bases fit TRBD1. CDR1 is GTSNPN, CDR2 SVGIG, per germline (reference sequence). The CDR3 extends over 13 amino acids. V lost 2 bases to trimming and J lost 2 bases; unmatched junction nucleotides: 2. DNA of the CDR3: TGTGCCTGGAGTCGACAGGGCAACTATGGCTACACCTTC. Encoded protein: CAWSRQGNYGYTF. The full variable domain, rest sourced from reference TRBV30 and TRBJ1-2, is SQTIHQWPATLVQPVGSPLSLECTVEGTSNPNLYWYRQAAGRGLQLLFYSVGIGQISSEVPQNLSASRPQDRQFILSSKKLLLSDSGFYLCAWSRQGNYGYTFGSGTRLTVV.

This clone was counted a single time. V gene TRBV2 combines with J gene TRBJ1-2; 7 bases align to TRBD1. CDR3 size: 15 residues. V dropped 3 bases and J dropped 4; count of bases not matched to a gene: 8. Germline V gene data show CDR1 as SNHLY and CDR2 as FYNNEI. The CDR3, as DNA: TGTGCCAGCAGTGAGGCGAACAGGGGATCCTATGGCTACACCTTC. This translates into CASSEANRGSYGYTF.

This clone was counted a single time. This sequence joins TRBV5-1 and TRBJ2-3, with TRBD1 as a possible D gene (7 bases). The CDR3 is 13 amino acids. Germline CDR1 SGHRS, CDR2 YFSETQ. V was shortened by 7 bases and J by 5 bases, with 14 bases between the two germline ends. CDR3 DNA sequence: TGCGCCAGCCACCAGGGGGGTATAGATACGCAGTATTTT. Translating gives CASHQGGIDTQYF.

The chain uses TRBV4-1 and TRBJ2-3; 8 bases agree with TRBD1. The CDR3 runs to 18 residues. Germline lookup yields CDR1 MGHRA and CDR2 YSYEKL. V dropped 3 bases and J dropped 6; count of bases not matched to a gene: 17. DNA of the CDR3: TGCGCCAGCAGCCAGCTCCTCCTTAGGACAGGGCTCGAGGATACGCAGTATTTT. Protein product: CASSQLLLRTGLEDTQYF.

The chain has TRBV5-4 and TRBJ2-7; 9 nucleotides align to TRBD2. The CDR3 is made up of 15 amino acids. V dropped 1 base and J dropped 6; count of bases not matched to a gene: 8. In germline, CDR1 is SGHNT, CDR2 YYREEE (reference sequence). The CDR3: CASSLLATSGGEQYF. The CDR3 DNA follows: TGTGCCAGCAGCTTGCTAGCGACTAGCGGTGGCGAGCAGTACTTC.

The V and J genes are TRBV6-5 and TRBJ1-4, with D perhaps matching TRBD1 (6 bases). The CDR3 loop spans 14 amino acids. Germline V CDR1 and CDR2: MNHEY, SVGAGI. Deletions cut 6 bases from V and 8 bases from J, with 16 bases between. CDR3 bases: TGTGCCAGCAGCCTATCAGGGGCCAGAGAAAAACTGTTTTTT. Encoded protein: CASSLSGAREKLFF.

The chain couples TRBV7-9 to TRBJ2-1; D gene ambiguous. V lost 5 bases and J lost 9, with 11 bases in between. The CDR3 runs to 12 residues. Germline assignment: CDR1 SEHNR and CDR2 FQNEAQ (reference sequence). This CDR3 reads CASSATYFEQFF. The CDR3 coding sequence is TGTGCCAGCAGCGCGACTTATTTTGAGCAGTTCTTC. The entire variable domain, with the rest obtained from reference TRBV7-9 and TRBJ2-1, is as follows: DTGVSQNPRHKITKRGQNVTFRCDPISEHNRLYWYRQTLGQGPEFLTYFQNEAQLEKSRLLSDRFSAERPKGSFSTLEIQRTEQGDSAMYLCASSATYFEQFFGPGTRLTVL.

This clone has more than one count but fewer than ten. CDR3 amino acids: CASTPGQGASPIKPQHF. As DNA, the CDR3 is TGTGCCAGCACCCCGGGACAAGGGGCATCTCCCATCAAGCCCCAGCATTTT. V usage is TRBV7-2 and J usage is TRBJ1-5; maybe TRBD1 (6 bases). The CDR3 is 17 amino acids. The V gene's germline CDR1 is SGHTA and CDR2 FQGNSA. The ends were cut back, 7 bases at V and 8 bases at J, with 27 bases in the middle.

This chain connects TRBV11-2 to TRBJ2-2; D remains unclear. The germline CDR1 and CDR2 sequences are SGHAT and FQNNGV. The CDR3 has 13 residues. V dropped 3 bases and J dropped 6 bases, with 8 bases sitting between them. CDR3 coding DNA: TGTGCCAGCAGCTTTTTTGGGGCCGGGGAGCTGTTTTTT. This encodes CASSFFGAGELFF.

The chain couples TRBV5-1 to TRBJ2-3, with D perhaps given as TRBD1 or TRBD2 (5 bases each). The CDR3 has 13 amino acids. The ends were cut back, 4 bases at V and 2 bases at J, with 8 bases in the middle. CDR1 and CDR2 (germline): SGHRS, YFSETQ. Here the CDR3 DNA reads TGCGCCAGCAGCAGGGACGACACAGATACGCAGTATTTT. Translated, it gives CASSRDDTDTQYF. Looking up the rest from reference TRBV5-1 and TRBJ2-3 gives the full variable domain: KAGVTQTPRYLIKTRGQQVTLSCSPISGHRSVSWYQQTPGQGLQFLFEYFSETQRNKGNFPGRFSGRQFSNSRSEMNVSTLELGDSALYLCASSRDDTDTQYFGPGTRLTVL.

Details on this clone: The sample carries other DNA sequences with the same CDR3. The V call is TRBV10-3, the J call TRBJ2-3; 8 bases agree with TRBD1. The CDR3 totals 13 residues. Germline assignment: CDR1 ENHRY and CDR2 SYGVKD. The J segment lost 1 base and the V segment lost 7 bases, leaving 1 base of the junction unmatched. DNA for the CDR3: TGTGCCATCACGGGACAGGGCACAGATACGCAGTATTTT. It specifies CAITGQGTDTQYF.

Only one count was recorded for this clone. The CDR3 region has the DNA TGTGCCAGCAGTTTAGGGATTCCAGGGCCCTACGAGCAGTACTTC. Amino acids: CASSLGIPGPYEQYF. The rearrangement joins TRBV28 to TRBJ2-7; D possibly corresponds to TRBD1 (5 bases). This CDR3 contains 15 residues. Germline V lookup: CDR1 MDHEN, CDR2 SYDVKM. Deletions cut 2 bases from V and 2 bases from J, with 13 bases between. The full variable domain, rest sourced from reference TRBV28 and TRBJ2-7, is DVKVTQSSRYLVKRTGEKVFLECVQDMDHENMFWYRQDPGLGLRLIYFSYDVKMKEKGDIPEGYSVSREKKERFSLILESASTNQTSMYLCASSLGIPGPYEQYFGPGTRLTVT.

The chain couples TRBV5-6 to TRBJ1-4; 8 nucleotides agree with TRBD1. J lost 2 bases, V lost 4 bases, and 4 bases had no gene match. The CDR3 runs 15 residues. The germline V gene encodes CDR1 SGHDT and CDR2 YYEEEE. CDR3 coding DNA: TGTGCCAGCAGCATTCAGGGGGCGACTAATGAAAAACTGTTTTTT. It specifies CASSIQGATNEKLFF.

V is TRBV25-1 and J is TRBJ2-5, with unresolved D. This CDR3 is 11 amino acids long. In germline, CDR1 is MGHDK, CDR2 SYGVNS. V shed 10 bases and J shed 0 bases, with 6 bases lying between them. In DNA, the CDR3 is TGTGCCACCTCGTACCAAGAGACCCAGTACTTC. Amino acid sequence: CATSYQETQYF.

The chain couples TRBV6-4 to TRBJ1-4; 7 nucleotides match TRBD1. The V segment lost 6 bases and the J segment 6 bases; nucleotides outside the gene matches: 13. The CDR3 spans 16 residues. The germline gives CDR1 MRHNA, CDR2 SNTAGT. CDR3: CASSWTSQGRDEKLFF. The CDR3 nucleotides are TGTGCCAGCAGCTGGACATCACAGGGGCGGGATGAAAAACTGTTTTTT.

Written as DNA, the CDR3 is TGTGCCAGCAGTTCAAGACGAGCAACTAATGAAAAACTGTTTTTT. Translation gives CASSSRRATNEKLFF. This chain links TRBV6-6 with TRBJ1-4; D not certain. The CDR3 has 15 residues. Germline CDR1 MNHNY, CDR2 SVGAGI (reference sequence). The V gene lost 4 bases and the J gene lost 0 bases, with 9 bases spanning the gap.